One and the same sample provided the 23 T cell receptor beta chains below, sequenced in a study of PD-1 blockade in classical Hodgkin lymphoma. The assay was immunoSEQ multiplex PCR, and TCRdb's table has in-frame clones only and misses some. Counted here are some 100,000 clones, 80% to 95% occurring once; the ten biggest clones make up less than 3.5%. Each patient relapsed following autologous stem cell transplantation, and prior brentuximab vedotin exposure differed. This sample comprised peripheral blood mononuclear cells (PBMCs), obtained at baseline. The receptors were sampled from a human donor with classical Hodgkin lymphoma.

CDR3: CASSWNEQFF. CDR3 sequence (DNA): TGTGCCAGCAGTTGGAATGAGCAGTTCTTC. V and J are TRBV11-2 and TRBJ2-1; D is uncertain. The CDR3 is made up of 10 amino acids. Trimming removed 6 bases from V and 7 bases from J, with 4 bases in between. The germline V gene encodes CDR1 SGHAT and CDR2 FQNNGV.

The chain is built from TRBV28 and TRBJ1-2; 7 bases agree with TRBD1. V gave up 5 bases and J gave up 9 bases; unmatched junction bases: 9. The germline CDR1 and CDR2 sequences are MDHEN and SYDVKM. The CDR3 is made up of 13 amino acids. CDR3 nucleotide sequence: TGTGCCAGCAGTCCCCCCGACAGGGATCGCTACACCTTC. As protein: CASSPPDRDRYTF.

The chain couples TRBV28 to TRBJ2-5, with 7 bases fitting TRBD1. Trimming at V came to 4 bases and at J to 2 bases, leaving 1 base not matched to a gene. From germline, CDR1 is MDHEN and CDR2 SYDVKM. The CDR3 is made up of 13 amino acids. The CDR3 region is CASSSGGQETQYF. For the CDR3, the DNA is TGTGCCAGCAGTTCAGGGGGACAAGAGACCCAGTACTTC.

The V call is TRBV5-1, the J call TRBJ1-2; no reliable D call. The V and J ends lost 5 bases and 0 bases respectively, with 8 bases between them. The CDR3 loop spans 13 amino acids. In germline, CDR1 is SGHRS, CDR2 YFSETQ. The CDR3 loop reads CASRGPANYGYTF. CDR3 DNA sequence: TGCGCCAGCAGGGGCCCAGCTAACTATGGCTACACCTTC.

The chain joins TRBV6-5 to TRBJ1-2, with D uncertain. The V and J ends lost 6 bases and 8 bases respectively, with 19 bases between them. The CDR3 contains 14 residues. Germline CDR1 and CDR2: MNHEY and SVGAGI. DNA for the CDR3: TGTGCCAGCAGGCCTACTCAACCCGACGGAGGCTACACCTTC. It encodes CASRPTQPDGGYTF.

The CDR3 is CASSQVLQQGGEKLFF. CDR3 sequence (DNA): TGTGCCAGCAGCCAAGTCTTACAACAGGGGGGTGAAAAACTGTTTTTT. The J gene is TRBJ1-4, the V gene TRBV4-2; 8 bases match TRBD1. J was trimmed by 7 bases and V by 1 base; bases with no gene match: 8. The CDR3 sequence is 16 residues long. From germline, CDR1 is LGHNA and CDR2 YNFKEQ.

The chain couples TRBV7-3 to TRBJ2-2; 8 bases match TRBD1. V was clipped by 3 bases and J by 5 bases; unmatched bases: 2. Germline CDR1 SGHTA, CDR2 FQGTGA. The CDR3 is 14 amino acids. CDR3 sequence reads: CASSFGTGTGELFF. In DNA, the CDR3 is TGTGCCAGCAGCTTTGGGACAGGAACCGGGGAGCTGTTTTTT.

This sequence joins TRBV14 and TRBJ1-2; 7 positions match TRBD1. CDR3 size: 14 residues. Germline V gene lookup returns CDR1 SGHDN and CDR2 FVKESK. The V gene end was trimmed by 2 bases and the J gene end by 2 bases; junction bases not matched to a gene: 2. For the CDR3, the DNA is TGTGCCAGCAGCCAAACGACAGGGAACTATGGCTACACCTTC. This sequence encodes CASSQTTGNYGYTF.

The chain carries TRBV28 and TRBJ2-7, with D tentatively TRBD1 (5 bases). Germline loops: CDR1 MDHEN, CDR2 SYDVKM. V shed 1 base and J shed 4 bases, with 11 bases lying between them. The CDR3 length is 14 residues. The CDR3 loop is CASSLFGREYEQYF. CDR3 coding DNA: TGTGCCAGCAGTTTATTTGGCAGGGAATACGAGCAGTACTTC.

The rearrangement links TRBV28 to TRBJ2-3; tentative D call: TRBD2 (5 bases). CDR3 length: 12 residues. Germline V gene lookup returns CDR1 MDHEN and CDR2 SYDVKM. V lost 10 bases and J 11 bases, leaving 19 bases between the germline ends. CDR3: CAIQLLGGGQYF. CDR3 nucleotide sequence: TGTGCCATCCAACTTTTAGGAGGCGGGCAGTATTTT.

CDR3: CASRERGRGPYEQYF. CDR3 nucleotides: TGTGCCAGCAGAGAGAGGGGCAGGGGACCCTACGAGCAGTACTTC. The chain is built from TRBV6-1 and TRBJ2-7; D might be TRBD1 (6 bases). CDR3 size: 15 residues. Germline V lookup: CDR1 MNHNS, CDR2 SASEGT. Deletions cut 6 bases from V and 2 bases from J, with 17 bases between.

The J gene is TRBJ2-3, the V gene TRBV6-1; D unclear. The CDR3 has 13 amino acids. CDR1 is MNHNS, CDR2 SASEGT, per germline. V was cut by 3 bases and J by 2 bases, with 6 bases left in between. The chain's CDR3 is CASSDGSTDTQYF. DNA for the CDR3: TGTGCCAGCAGTGATGGTTCCACAGATACGCAGTATTTT.

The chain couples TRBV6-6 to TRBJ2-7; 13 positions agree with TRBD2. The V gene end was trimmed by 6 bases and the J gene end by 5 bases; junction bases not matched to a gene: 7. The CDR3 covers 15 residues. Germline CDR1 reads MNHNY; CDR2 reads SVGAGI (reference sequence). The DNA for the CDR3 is TGTGCCAGCAGGGGAGTTGGGACTAGCGGGAACGAGCAGTACTTC. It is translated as CASRGVGTSGNEQYF.

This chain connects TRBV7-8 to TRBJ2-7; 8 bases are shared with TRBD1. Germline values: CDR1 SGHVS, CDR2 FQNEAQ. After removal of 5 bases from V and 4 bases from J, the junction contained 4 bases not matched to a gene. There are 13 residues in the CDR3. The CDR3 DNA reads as TGTGCCAGCAGCCCGGACAGGGCATACGAGCAGTACTTC. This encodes CASSPDRAYEQYF.

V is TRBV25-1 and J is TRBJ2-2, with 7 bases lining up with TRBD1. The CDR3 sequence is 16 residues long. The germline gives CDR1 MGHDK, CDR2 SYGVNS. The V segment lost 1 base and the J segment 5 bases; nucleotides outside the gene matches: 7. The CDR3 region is CASSESGTAVTGELFF. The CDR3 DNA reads TGTGCCAGCAGTGAATCCGGGACAGCTGTTACCGGGGAGCTGTTTTTT.

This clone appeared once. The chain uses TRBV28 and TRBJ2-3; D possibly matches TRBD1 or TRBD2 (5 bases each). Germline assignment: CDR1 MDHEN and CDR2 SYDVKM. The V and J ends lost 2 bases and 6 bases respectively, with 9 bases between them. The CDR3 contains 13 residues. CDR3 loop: CASSLNRDDTQYF. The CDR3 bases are TGTGCCAGCAGTTTAAATCGGGACGATACGCAGTATTTT.

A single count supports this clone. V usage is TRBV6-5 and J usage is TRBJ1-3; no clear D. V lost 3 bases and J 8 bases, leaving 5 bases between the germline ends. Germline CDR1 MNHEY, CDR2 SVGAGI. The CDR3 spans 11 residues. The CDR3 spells CASSYMDTIYF. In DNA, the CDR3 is TGTGCCAGCAGTTATATGGACACCATATATTTT.

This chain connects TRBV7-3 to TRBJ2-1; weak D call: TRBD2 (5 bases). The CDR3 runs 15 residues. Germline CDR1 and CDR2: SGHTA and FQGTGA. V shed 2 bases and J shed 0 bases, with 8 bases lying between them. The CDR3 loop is CASSLGGGSYNEQFF. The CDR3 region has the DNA TGTGCCAGCAGCTTAGGTGGAGGCTCCTACAATGAGCAGTTCTTC.

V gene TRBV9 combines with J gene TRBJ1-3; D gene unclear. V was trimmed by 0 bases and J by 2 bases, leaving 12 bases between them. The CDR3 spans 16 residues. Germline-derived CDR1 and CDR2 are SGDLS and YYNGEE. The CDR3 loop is CASSVAPRVPGNTIYF. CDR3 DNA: TGTGCCAGCAGCGTAGCACCACGGGTACCTGGAAACACCATATATTTT.

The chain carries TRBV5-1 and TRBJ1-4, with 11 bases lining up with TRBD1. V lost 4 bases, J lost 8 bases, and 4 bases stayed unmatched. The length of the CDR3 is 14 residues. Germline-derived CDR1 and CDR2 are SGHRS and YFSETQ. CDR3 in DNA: TGCGCCAGCAGCACGGACAGGGGGCACGAAAAACTGTTTTTT. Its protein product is CASSTDRGHEKLFF.

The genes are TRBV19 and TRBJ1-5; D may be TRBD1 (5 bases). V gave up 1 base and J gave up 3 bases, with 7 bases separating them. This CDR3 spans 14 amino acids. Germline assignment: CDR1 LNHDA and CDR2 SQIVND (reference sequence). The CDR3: CASSIAGFNQPQHF. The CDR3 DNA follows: TGTGCCAGTAGTATAGCAGGGTTCAATCAGCCCCAGCATTTT.

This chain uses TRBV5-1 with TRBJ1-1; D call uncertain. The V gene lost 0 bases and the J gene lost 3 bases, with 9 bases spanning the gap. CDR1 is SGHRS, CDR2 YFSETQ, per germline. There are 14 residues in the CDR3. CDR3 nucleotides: TGCGCCAGCAGCTTGGCAGCTTACGACACTGAAGCTTTCTTT. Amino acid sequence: CASSLAAYDTEAFF.

The CDR3 nucleotides are TGCAGCGTCCCCCCGGCAGGTCTTCGCTCCGATACGCAGTATTTT. This sequence encodes CSVPPAGLRSDTQYF. The chain couples TRBV29-1 to TRBJ2-3; D unresolved. This CDR3 has 15 residues. CDR1 is SQVTM, CDR2 ANQGSEA, per germline. The V end was cut by 6 bases, the J end by 6 bases, with 22 bases between.